This passage covers 24 T cell receptor beta chains from one sample sequenced in a study of human T cells and chemical hapten exposure. TCRdb independently ran MiXCR on the RACE reads; one entry per CDR3 protein. The profile shows 180,000 or so distinct CDR3 sequences, approximately 26% of them singletons. This sample's time point: patch test 3, about 24 weeks after DPC sensitization. Treatment described: therapeutic diphenylcyclopropenone sensitization with weekly scalp DPC. The specimen comprised whole blood, sampled in connection with sensitization to the hapten diphenylcyclopropenone (DPC). Receptors originate from a woman aged 35 to 49 with alopecia areata. Some clones in this sample may be carry-over from other donors' samples.

This chain uses TRBV20-1 with TRBJ2-1, with D unclear. Germline V CDR1 and CDR2: DFQATT, SNEGSKA (reference sequence). The CDR3 runs to 13 residues. V gave up 0 bases and J gave up 4 bases, with 7 bases separating them. DNA of the CDR3: TGCAGTGCTAGAGACCCCGCATACAATGAGCAGTTCTTC. Protein sequence: CSARDPAYNEQFF.

This clonotype was counted ten times or more. The chain is built from TRBV4-2 and TRBJ2-1; the D gene could be TRBD1 or TRBD2 (5 bases each). The germline V and J ends were trimmed by 0 bases and 9 bases, with 6 bases remaining between them. The length of the CDR3 is 12 residues. The germline gives CDR1 LGHNA, CDR2 YNFKEQ. Here the CDR3 DNA reads TGTGCCAGCAGCCAAGAGGGGACTGAGCAGTTCTTC. Translating it yields CASSQEGTEQFF.

The chain has TRBV28 and TRBJ2-6, with a tentative D call TRBD1 (6 bases). Germline lookup yields CDR1 MDHEN and CDR2 SYDVKM. CDR3 size: 17 residues. V was clipped by 8 bases and J by 0 bases, with 17 bases between them. CDR3 protein: CASLTPGQYSGANVLTF. The CDR3 nucleotides read TGTGCCAGCTTAACTCCGGGACAATACTCTGGGGCCAACGTCCTGACTTTC.

This clonotype has just a few counts. The chain employs TRBV7-2 and TRBJ2-5; weak D call: TRBD1 (6 bases). This CDR3 has 14 amino acids. V was clipped by 5 bases and J by 1 base, with 11 bases between them. CDR1 and CDR2 from the germline V gene are SGHTA and FQGNSA. CDR3 DNA: TGTGCCAGCAGCCCAAGGGACACCCAAGAGACCCAGTACTTC. It codes for CASSPRDTQETQYF.

This clonotype was seen at least ten times. The V gene is TRBV9, the J gene TRBJ1-1; D is possibly TRBD1 (5 bases). The CDR3 is 13 amino acids. From germline, CDR1 is SGDLS and CDR2 YYNGEE. V was shortened by 5 bases and J by 1 base, with 9 bases between the two germline ends. CDR3 DNA: TGTGCCAGCAGTACCGACAGGAACACTGAAGCTTTCTTT. Translated: CASSTDRNTEAFF.

This clonotype was seen many times. The rearrangement joins TRBV29-1 to TRBJ2-2; TRBD1 matches 9 bases. The CDR3 extends over 16 amino acids. V was clipped by 5 bases and J by 4 bases; unmatched bases: 11. Germline V gene sequence: CDR1 SQVTM, CDR2 ANQGSEA. The CDR3 bases are TGCAGCGTTCTCAGCGACAGGGGGGGCGGCACCGGGGAGCTGTTTTTT. As protein: CSVLSDRGGGTGELFF.

The chain uses TRBV5-1 and TRBJ2-5; D uncertain. Looked up from germline, CDR1 is SGHRS and CDR2 is YFSETQ. The CDR3 covers 15 residues. V was shortened by 0 bases and J by 2 bases, with 11 bases between the two germline ends. Here the CDR3 DNA reads TGCGCCAGCAGCTTGGCGCCTCCTATTCAAGAGACCCAGTACTTC. Translating gives CASSLAPPIQETQYF.

The sample holds a few counts of this clonotype. Relative to the germline gene, one junction end is altered; a read error may explain this. The J gene is TRBJ2-1, the V gene TRBV7-2; 12 bases fit TRBD2. The CDR3 sequence is 15 residues long. Looked up from germline, CDR1 is SGHTA and CDR2 is FQGNSA. CDR3 in amino acids: CASSPTSGRYSEQFF. The CDR3 coding sequence is TGTGCCAGCAGCCCAACTAGCGGGAGGTACAGTGAGCAGTTCTTC.

The sample holds a few counts of this clonotype. The chain couples TRBV12-3 or TRBV12-4 to TRBJ2-2; unclear D gene. V was cut by 7 bases and J by 4 bases, with 7 bases left in between. The CDR3 extends over 12 amino acids. The CDR3 here is CASKWGTGELFF. The CDR3 nucleotides are TGTGCCAGCAAATGGGGCACCGGGGAGCTGTTTTTT.

The chain employs TRBV20-1 and TRBJ2-3; D might be TRBD2 (8 bases). The germline V gene has CDR1 DFQATT and CDR2 SNEGSKA (reference sequence). V lost 4 bases to trimming and J lost 3 bases, with 20 bases between them. This CDR3 is built from 16 residues. The CDR3 DNA follows: TGCAGTGCTACCCCCACGGGAGGGGGCGGGACAGATACGCAGTATTTT. It codes for CSATPTGGGGTDTQYF.

This clonotype was observed a handful of times. The chain links TRBV29-1 to TRBJ2-3, with TRBD1 matching 8 bases. The germline V gene encodes CDR1 SQVTM and CDR2 ANQGSEA. The trim removed 7 bases at V and 4 bases at J, leaving 4 bases unmatched. The CDR3 has 12 amino acids. In DNA, the CDR3 is TGCAGCGCCGGACAGGGATCAGATACGCAGTATTTT. Its translation: CSAGQGSDTQYF.

The J gene is TRBJ1-5, the V gene TRBV12-3 or TRBV12-4; D gene ambiguous. The CDR3 loop spans 13 amino acids. Trimming removed 2 bases at V and 8 bases at J, with 10 bases between. CDR3 amino acids: CASSLLKGEPQHF. The CDR3 DNA is TGTGCCAGCAGTTTATTAAAAGGAGAGCCCCAGCATTTT.

This clonotype was observed a few times. The genes are TRBV4-1 and TRBJ2-1; the match to TRBD2 covers 14 bases. The CDR3 is 18 amino acids. Trimming cost V 4 bases and J 0 bases; bases outside gene matches: 5. CDR1 is MGHRA and CDR2 is YSYEKL in the germline V gene. DNA of the CDR3: TGCGCCAGCAGCCGGTTGGGACTAGCGGGAGTCTCCTACAATGAGCAGTTCTTC. It translates to CASSRLGLAGVSYNEQFF.

The chain uses TRBV20-1 and TRBJ2-5; the match to TRBD2 covers 7 bases. J gave up 13 bases and V 6 bases, and 20 bases lay outside the gene matches. Germline V CDR1 and CDR2: DFQATT, SNEGSKA (reference sequence). The CDR3 sequence is 14 residues long. The CDR3 spells CSALRLAASVERYF. The DNA for the CDR3 is TGCAGTGCCCTCCGGCTAGCGGCATCCGTGGAGCGGTACTTC.

The chain joins TRBV7-3 to TRBJ2-1, with TRBD2 matching over 10 bases. CDR1 is SGHTA, CDR2 FQGTGA, per germline. V lost 5 bases to trimming and J lost 6 bases; unmatched junction nucleotides: 4. The CDR3 runs 14 residues. The CDR3 sequence: CASSMSGRGNEQFF. The CDR3 region has the DNA TGTGCCAGCAGCATGAGCGGGAGGGGCAATGAGCAGTTCTTC.

The V and J genes are TRBV5-1 and TRBJ2-7; TRBD2 matches 7 bases. Germline CDR1 SGHRS, CDR2 YFSETQ. The CDR3 runs 14 residues. Losses at the gene ends were 5 bases for V and 1 base for J; bases not matched to a gene: 6. Written as DNA, the CDR3 is TGCGCCAGCAGGCCCACTAGCGATTCCTACGAGCAGTACTTC. Translated: CASRPTSDSYEQYF.

This clonotype came up many times. In nucleotides, the CDR3 is TGTGCCACCAGCAGCGGCTCCTACGAGCAGTACTTC. This sequence encodes CATSSGSYEQYF. The V and J genes are TRBV15 and TRBJ2-7; D not certain. V gave up 3 bases and J gave up 0 bases, with 3 bases separating them. The CDR3 is made up of 12 amino acids. Per the germline V gene, CDR1 is LNHNV and CDR2 is YYDKDF (reference sequence).

The chain is built from TRBV27 and TRBJ2-1; no firm D call. In germline, CDR1 is MNHEY, CDR2 SMNVEV (reference sequence). Trimming stripped 4 bases from V and 4 bases from J, with 20 bases between. The CDR3 runs 17 residues. The CDR3 coding sequence is TGTGCCAGCAGTTCAGCCGACCCAAGTCCTATATACAATGAGCAGTTCTTC. This translates into CASSSADPSPIYNEQFF.

This clonotype was counted a few times. The CDR3 region is CASSLGTGFRQETQYF. The CDR3 DNA sequence: TGCGCCAGCAGCTTGGGGACAGGGTTTCGGCAAGAGACCCAGTACTTC. The V and J genes are TRBV5-1 and TRBJ2-5, with TRBD1 identical over 8 bases. Germline CDR1 is SGHRS and CDR2 is YFSETQ. With 0 bases clipped from V and 2 bases from J, the junction kept 6 bases outside the gene matches. The CDR3 sequence is 16 residues long.

The CDR3 region is CASSSRQKVITDTQYF. CDR3 sequence (DNA): TGTGCCAGTAGTAGTCGACAGAAAGTGATCACAGATACGCAGTATTTT. This sequence joins TRBV19 and TRBJ2-3; D possibly corresponds to TRBD1 (5 bases). CDR1 is LNHDA and CDR2 is SQIVND in the germline V gene (reference sequence). V dropped 4 bases and J dropped 2 bases, with 16 bases sitting between them. The CDR3 totals 16 residues.

The chain links TRBV7-2 to TRBJ2-1; TRBD1 agrees at 7 bases. Germline assignment: CDR1 SGHTA and CDR2 FQGNSA. CDR3 length: 15 residues. Germline trimming cut 6 bases from V and 10 bases from J; bases unmatched to any gene: 15. The DNA of the CDR3 is TGTGCCAGCAGTACCCGACAGGGCGGCTTCCACGAGCAGTTCTTC. The encoded protein is CASSTRQGGFHEQFF. The full variable domain, completed using reference TRBV7-2 and TRBJ2-1, is GAGVSQSPSNKVTEKGKDVELRCDPISGHTALYWYRQSLGQGLEFLIYFQGNSAPDKSGLPSDRFSAERTGGSVSTLTIQRTQQEDSAVYLCASSTRQGGFHEQFFGPGTRLTVL.

The V and J genes are TRBV30 and TRBJ1-1; D unresolved. In germline, CDR1 is GTSNPN, CDR2 SVGIG (reference sequence). CDR3 length: 13 residues. V lost 3 bases, J lost 2 bases, and 10 bases lay in between. CDR3 protein: CAWRFGFNTEAFF. DNA of the CDR3: TGTGCCTGGAGATTCGGGTTCAACACTGAAGCTTTCTTT.

This clonotype appeared a single time. The chain combines TRBV12-3 or TRBV12-4 with TRBJ1-2, with D unclear. The CDR3 covers 13 residues. The germline V and J ends were trimmed by 5 bases and 2 bases, with 9 bases remaining between them. CDR3 DNA sequence: TGTGCCAGCAGTCGAAGGATAAACTATGGCTACACCTTC. Translated, it gives CASSRRINYGYTF.

This sequence joins TRBV11-2 and TRBJ2-1; no reliable D call. CDR1 SGHAT and CDR2 FQNNGV come from the germline V gene. V lost 2 bases and J 0 bases, leaving 8 bases between the germline ends. The CDR3 sequence is 15 residues long. DNA of the CDR3: TGTGCCAGCAGCTTAATTCCAGGCTCCTACAATGAGCAGTTCTTC. Translating it yields CASSLIPGSYNEQFF.